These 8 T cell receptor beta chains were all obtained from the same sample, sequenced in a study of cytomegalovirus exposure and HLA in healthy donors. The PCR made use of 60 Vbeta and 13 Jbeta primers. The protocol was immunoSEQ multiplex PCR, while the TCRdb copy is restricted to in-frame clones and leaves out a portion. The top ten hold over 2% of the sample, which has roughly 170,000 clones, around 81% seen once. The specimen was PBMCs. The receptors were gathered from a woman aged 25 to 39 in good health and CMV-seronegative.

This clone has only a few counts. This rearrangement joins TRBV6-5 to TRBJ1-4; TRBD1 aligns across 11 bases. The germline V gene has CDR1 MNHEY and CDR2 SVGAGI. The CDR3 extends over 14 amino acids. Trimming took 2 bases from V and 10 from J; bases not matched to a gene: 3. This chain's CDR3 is CASSYQGQGGKLFF. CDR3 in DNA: TGTGCCAGCAGTTACCAGGGACAGGGGGGAAAACTGTTTTTT.

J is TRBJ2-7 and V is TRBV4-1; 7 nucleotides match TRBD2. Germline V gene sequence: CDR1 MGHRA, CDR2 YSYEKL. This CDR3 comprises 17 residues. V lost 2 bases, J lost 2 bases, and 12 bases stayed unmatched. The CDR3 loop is CASSQPVITSATYEQYF. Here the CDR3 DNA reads TGCGCCAGCAGCCAACCCGTCATCACTAGCGCTACCTACGAGCAGTACTTC.

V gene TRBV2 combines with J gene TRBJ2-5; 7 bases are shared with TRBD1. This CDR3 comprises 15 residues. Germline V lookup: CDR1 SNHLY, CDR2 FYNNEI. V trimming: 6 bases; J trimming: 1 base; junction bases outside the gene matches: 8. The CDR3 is CASSGRQGGQETQYF. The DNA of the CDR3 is TGTGCCAGCAGCGGCCGACAGGGCGGCCAAGAGACCCAGTACTTC.

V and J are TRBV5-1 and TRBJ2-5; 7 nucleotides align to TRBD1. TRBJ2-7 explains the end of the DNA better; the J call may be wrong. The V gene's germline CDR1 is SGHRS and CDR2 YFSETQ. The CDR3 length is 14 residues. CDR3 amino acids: CASSHPGQPYEQYF. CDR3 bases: TGCGCCAGCAGTCATCCGGGACAGCCCTACGAGCAGTACTTC.

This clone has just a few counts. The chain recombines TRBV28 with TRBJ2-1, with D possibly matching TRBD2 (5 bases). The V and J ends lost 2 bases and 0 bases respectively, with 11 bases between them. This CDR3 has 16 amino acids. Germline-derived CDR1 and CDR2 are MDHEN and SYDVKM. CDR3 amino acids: CASSLTSGSSYNEQFF. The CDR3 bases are TGTGCCAGCAGTTTAACGAGCGGAAGCTCCTACAATGAGCAGTTCTTC.

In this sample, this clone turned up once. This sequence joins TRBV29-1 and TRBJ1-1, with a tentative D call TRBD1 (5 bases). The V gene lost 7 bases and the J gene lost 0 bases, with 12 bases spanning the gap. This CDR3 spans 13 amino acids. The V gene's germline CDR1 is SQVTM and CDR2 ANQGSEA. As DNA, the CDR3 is TGCAGCGCCCCAGACAGCCTGAACACTGAAGCTTTCTTT. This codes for CSAPDSLNTEAFF.

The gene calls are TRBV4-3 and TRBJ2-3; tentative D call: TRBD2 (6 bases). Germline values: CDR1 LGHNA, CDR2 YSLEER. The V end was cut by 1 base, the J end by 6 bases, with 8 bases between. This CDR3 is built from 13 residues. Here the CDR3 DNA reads TGCGCCAGCAGCCAAGCTCGGGAGGATACGCAGTATTTT. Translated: CASSQAREDTQYF.

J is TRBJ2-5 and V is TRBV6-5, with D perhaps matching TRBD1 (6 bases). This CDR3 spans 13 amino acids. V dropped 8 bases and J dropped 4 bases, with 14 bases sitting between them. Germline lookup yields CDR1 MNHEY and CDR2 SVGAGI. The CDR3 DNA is TGTGCCAGCTCCCGACAGGCCGGAGAGACCCAGTACTTC. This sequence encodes CASSRQAGETQYF.